The 18 T cell receptor beta chains below were found in one sample sequenced in a study of identical twins. TCRdb ran MiXCR on the 5' RACE reads and lists one entry per CDR3 protein. The sample includes hundreds of thousands of distinct CDR3 sequences, about 20% seen only once; the top ten take around 4.4%. The same data also went into a second study, on T cells expressing NK-cell markers.

The sequencing sample was made of PBMCs. The receptor set was obtained from a woman aged 18 to 35 in good health.

In DNA form, the CDR3 reads TGCAGTGCTAGAAAGACTAGCGGGAACACCGGGGAGCTGTTTTTT. It codes for CSARKTSGNTGELFF. V usage is TRBV20-1 and J usage is TRBJ2-2; 9 bases agree with TRBD2. V trimming: 2 bases; J trimming: 1 base; junction bases outside the gene matches: 2. Germline assignment: CDR1 DFQATT and CDR2 SNEGSKA (reference sequence). The CDR3 runs to 15 residues.

This clonotype occurred many times. The chain links TRBV7-9 to TRBJ2-1; D is undetermined. CDR3 length: 13 residues. V lost 2 bases, J lost 4 bases, and 6 bases lay in between. The germline gives CDR1 SEHNR, CDR2 FQNEAQ (reference sequence). The CDR3 DNA reads as TGTGCCAGCAGCTTATCAGAATACAATGAGCAGTTCTTC. Translation gives CASSLSEYNEQFF.

This clonotype was seen a few times. V and J are TRBV10-3 and TRBJ1-1; 7 bases are a match to TRBD1. This CDR3 has 13 amino acids. The J segment lost 4 bases and the V segment lost 10 bases, leaving 9 bases of the junction unmatched. Germline-derived CDR1 and CDR2 are ENHRY and SYGVKD. CDR3 bases: TGTGCCACGACGACAGGGTCCCCCACTGAAGCTTTCTTT. The encoded protein is CATTTGSPTEAFF.

This clonotype was detected ten times or more. J is TRBJ2-1 and V is TRBV7-2; TRBD2 aligns across 7 bases. The CDR3 is 15 residues long. CDR1 SGHTA and CDR2 FQGNSA come from the germline V gene. The V gene end was trimmed by 7 bases and the J gene end by 0 bases; junction bases not matched to a gene: 6. CDR3 coding DNA: TGTGCCAGCATGCTAGCGGTTAGCTCCTACAATGAGCAGTTCTTC. Protein: CASMLAVSSYNEQFF.

This clonotype was detected only a few times. Here the CDR3 reads CASSTGTGHEQYF. The CDR3 DNA reads TGCGCCAGCAGCACCGGGACAGGGCACGAGCAGTACTTC. The gene calls are TRBV5-1 and TRBJ2-7, with 9 bases aligning to TRBD1. This CDR3 is 13 amino acids long. V gave up 4 bases and J gave up 5 bases; unmatched junction bases: 4. Germline-derived CDR1 and CDR2 are SGHRS and YFSETQ.

V and J are TRBV6-5 and TRBJ2-7; TRBD1 matches 7 bases. This CDR3 is built from 17 residues. The germline V gene has CDR1 MNHEY and CDR2 SVGAGI. Trimming at V came to 1 base and at J to 2 bases, leaving 11 bases not matched to a gene. CDR3: CASSYLGRQGAPYEQYF. The CDR3, as DNA: TGTGCCAGCAGTTACTTGGGAAGACAGGGAGCACCCTACGAGCAGTACTTC.

This clonotype was detected many times. The chain has TRBV7-9 and TRBJ2-7; weak D call: TRBD2 (5 bases). Trimming pared 1 base from V and 7 bases from J, leaving 8 bases between. Germline V gives CDR1 SEHNR, CDR2 FQNEAQ (reference sequence). This CDR3 spans 12 amino acids. The chain's CDR3 is CASSLDTGEQYF. The DNA of the CDR3 is TGTGCCAGCAGCTTAGACACGGGGGAGCAGTACTTC.

The chain joins TRBV20-1 to TRBJ2-7, with TRBD1 as a possible D gene (5 bases). There are 20 residues in the CDR3. The V gene's germline CDR1 is DFQATT and CDR2 SNEGSKA (reference sequence). Trimming shortened V by 4 bases and J by 3 bases, and 34 bases separated the two germline ends. CDR3 sequence (DNA): TGCAGTGCTACCCCTATTCTCGGACGGGCAGGGCCGGGTCGTCGCTACGAGCAGTACTTC. Translated: CSATPILGRAGPGRRYEQYF.

This clonotype was recorded once. The chain employs TRBV7-1 and TRBJ2-1; unclear D gene. TRBV7-1 is filed as an ORF, its function uncertain. The CDR3 runs 15 residues. V was shortened by 5 bases and J by 0 bases, with 11 bases between the two germline ends. The CDR3 nucleotides are TGTGCCAGCAGCCCTAGGTTCCTCTCCTACAATGAGCAGTTCTTC. This gives the protein CASSPRFLSYNEQFF.

The gene calls are TRBV7-9 and TRBJ1-2; D is unclear. Trimming shortened V by 8 bases and J by 3 bases, and 7 bases separated the two germline ends. Germline-derived CDR1 and CDR2 are SEHNR and FQNEAQ (reference sequence). The CDR3 contains 11 residues. The CDR3 DNA is TGTGCCAGCGGGCCGGACTATGGCTACACCTTC. Protein product: CASGPDYGYTF.

The chain links TRBV5-1 to TRBJ2-5; 7 nucleotides agree with TRBD2. CDR1 and CDR2 from the germline V gene are SGHRS and YFSETQ. The V and J ends lost 6 bases and 2 bases, in that order; junction bases with no gene match: 7. The CDR3 sequence is 14 residues long. DNA of the CDR3: TGCGCCAGCACAAGGGAGGGCAGGCAAGAGACCCAGTACTTC. Translated, it gives CASTREGRQETQYF. Full variable domain (remainder filled in from reference TRBV5-1 and TRBJ2-5): KAGVTQTPRYLIKTRGQQVTLSCSPISGHRSVSWYQQTPGQGLQFLFEYFSETQRNKGNFPGRFSGRQFSNSRSEMNVSTLELGDSALYLCASTREGRQETQYFGPGTRLLVL.

This clonotype has only a few counts. In nucleotides, the CDR3 is TGTGCCACCCTCGCAAACTCTGGAAACACCATATATTTT. This encodes CATLANSGNTIYF. The chain links TRBV10-3 to TRBJ1-3; D is undetermined. This CDR3 has 13 residues. CDR1 and CDR2 (germline): ENHRY, SYGVKD. Trimming removed 10 bases from V and 0 bases from J, with 10 bases in between.

This clonotype was found a few times. The chain uses TRBV27 and TRBJ2-3; TRBD2 matches 8 bases. CDR3 length: 12 residues. Germline V gene lookup returns CDR1 MNHEY and CDR2 SMNVEV (reference sequence). CDR3 sequence: CASGGTSDTQYF. The CDR3 DNA sequence: TGTGCGTCGGGGGGGACCTCAGATACGCAGTATTTT.

The chain combines TRBV7-8 with TRBJ1-5, with 7 nucleotides matching TRBD1. Trimming cost V 1 base and J 0 bases; bases outside gene matches: 6. CDR3 length: 17 residues. Germline CDR1 reads SGHVS; CDR2 reads FQNEAQ. CDR3 sequence: CASSLGEGAFSNQPQHF. Written as DNA, the CDR3 is TGTGCCAGCAGCTTAGGCGAGGGGGCCTTTAGCAATCAGCCCCAGCATTTT.

The chain is built from TRBV5-1 and TRBJ2-5; D is unclear. The CDR3 is 14 residues long. Germline V gene sequence: CDR1 SGHRS, CDR2 YFSETQ. The V and J ends lost 4 bases and 5 bases respectively, with 15 bases between them. CDR3 DNA sequence: TGCGCCAGCAGCATTAGTCGGACCACGGAGACCCAGTACTTC. Translated, it gives CASSISRTTETQYF.

The rearrangement links TRBV6-7 to TRBJ2-2, with D possibly matching TRBD1 (5 bases). Being an ORF, TRBV6-7 has a function that is uncertain. Trimming took 2 bases from V and 6 from J, leaving 13 bases between them. This CDR3 spans 15 amino acids. The CDR3 DNA reads as TGTGCCAGCAGTTACGTGGGGCGTAGGGCCGGGGAGCTGTTTTTT. It is translated as CASSYVGRRAGELFF.

The chain employs TRBV30 and TRBJ2-2, with a weak D call TRBD2 (6 bases). V was cut by 3 bases and J by 2 bases, with 10 bases left in between. Germline lookup yields CDR1 GTSNPN and CDR2 SVGIG (reference sequence). CDR3 size: 14 residues. The CDR3 DNA reads TGTGCCTGGAGCTCGGGGGTAAACACCGGGGAGCTGTTTTTT. This sequence encodes CAWSSGVNTGELFF.

This chain joins TRBV5-1 and TRBJ2-1, with TRBD2 matching 14 bases. The CDR3 contains 16 residues. CDR1 SGHRS and CDR2 YFSETQ come from the germline V gene. Germline trimming cut 4 bases from V and 6 bases from J; bases unmatched to any gene: 6. CDR3 protein: CASSLSGLAGVNEQFF. CDR3 nucleotides: TGCGCCAGCAGCCTATCGGGACTAGCGGGGGTCAATGAGCAGTTCTTC.